The 18 T cell receptor beta chains in this list originate from one sample, sequenced in a study of blood T cell repertoires in COVID-19. Only in-frame clones appear in the TCRdb table, and some are missing; sequencing was by immunoSEQ multiplex PCR. The sample yields fewer than 25,000 clones, around nine tenths seen once. Sequenced material: peripheral blood. The receptors were sampled from a human donor in a cohort sampled during active COVID-19.

The chain couples TRBV28 to TRBJ1-5; D is ambiguous. V was pared by 2 bases and J by 6 bases, with 5 bases between. The CDR3 is 12 residues long. The germline CDR1 and CDR2 sequences are MDHEN and SYDVKM. Written as DNA, the CDR3 is TGTGCCAGCAGTTTAGTTAGTCAGCCCCAGCATTTT. Translation gives CASSLVSQPQHF. Full variable domain (rest looked up from reference TRBV28 and TRBJ1-5): DVKVTQSSRYLVKRTGEKVFLECVQDMDHENMFWYRQDPGLGLRLIYFSYDVKMKEKGDIPEGYSVSREKKERFSLILESASTNQTSMYLCASSLVSQPQHFGDGTRLSIL.

This rearrangement joins TRBV6-1 to TRBJ2-2; D is ambiguous. The CDR3 is 14 residues long. Deletions cut 3 bases from V and 1 base from J, with 6 bases between. CDR1 is MNHNS, CDR2 SASEGT, per germline. The CDR3 loop is CASSDPGNTGELFF. In DNA, the CDR3 is TGTGCCAGCAGTGACCCAGGGAACACCGGGGAGCTGTTTTTT.

This chain connects TRBV12-3 or TRBV12-4 to TRBJ2-5; the D is unclear. The CDR3 covers 13 residues. V shed 3 bases and J shed 4 bases, with 9 bases lying between them. For the CDR3, the DNA is TGTGCCAGCAGTTTTGACTCGATAGAGACCCAGTACTTC. Its translation: CASSFDSIETQYF.

This clone has only one observation. The gene calls are TRBV7-2 and TRBJ2-1; weak D call: TRBD2 (6 bases). V lost 5 bases and J lost 4, with 12 bases in between. The CDR3 covers 14 residues. From germline, CDR1 is SGHTA and CDR2 FQGNSA. The CDR3, as DNA: TGTGCCAGCAGCCCGGGACTCGCTTACAATGAGCAGTTCTTC. It encodes CASSPGLAYNEQFF.

Here the CDR3 reads CASSPRAGLDSPLHF. The CDR3 DNA follows: TGTGCCAGCAGCCCCAGGGCCGGGTTAGATTCACCCCTCCACTTT. The genes are TRBV7-9 and TRBJ1-6; D perhaps matches TRBD1 (5 bases). The CDR3 totals 15 residues. The germline V and J ends were trimmed by 5 bases and 8 bases, with 16 bases remaining between them. Germline V lookup: CDR1 SEHNR, CDR2 FQNEAQ (reference sequence).

V usage is TRBV28 and J usage is TRBJ1-5; D is undetermined. CDR1 is MDHEN, CDR2 SYDVKM, per germline. The CDR3 length is 13 residues. V was cut by 7 bases and J by 2 bases, with 9 bases left in between. CDR3 nucleotides: TGTGCCAGCAAGTCGAGAGGCAATCAGCCCCAGCATTTT. The encoded protein is CASKSRGNQPQHF.

The chain links TRBV5-1 to TRBJ2-3, with 8 nucleotides matching TRBD1. CDR1 is SGHRS, CDR2 YFSETQ, per germline. J gave up 4 bases and V 4 bases, and 5 bases lay outside the gene matches. The CDR3 extends over 14 amino acids. The CDR3 sequence: CASSPDRGSDTQYF. CDR3 bases: TGCGCCAGCAGCCCAGACAGGGGTTCAGATACGCAGTATTTT. Combining the CDR3 with reference TRBV5-1 and TRBJ2-3 gives the whole variable domain KAGVTQTPRYLIKTRGQQVTLSCSPISGHRSVSWYQQTPGQGLQFLFEYFSETQRNKGNFPGRFSGRQFSNSRSEMNVSTLELGDSALYLCASSPDRGSDTQYFGPGTRLTVL.

The gene calls are TRBV6-5 and TRBJ1-2; TRBD1 matches at 7 bases. Looked up from germline, CDR1 is MNHEY and CDR2 is SVGAGI. The CDR3 runs 15 residues. V shed 7 bases, J shed 0 bases, and the junction held 8 bases outside the gene matches. CDR3 in DNA: TGTGCCAGCATAACCAACAGGGGTGCTAACTATGGCTACACCTTC. The encoded protein is CASITNRGANYGYTF.

The rearrangement links TRBV12-3 or TRBV12-4 to TRBJ2-7; weak D call: TRBD1 (5 bases). This CDR3 is 11 amino acids long. V was trimmed by 2 bases and J by 7 bases, leaving 6 bases between them. Written as DNA, the CDR3 is TGTGCCAGCAGTTTATACAGGGAGCAGTACTTC. This codes for CASSLYREQYF.

The CDR3 bases are TGTGCCAGCAGCTCCCACTACGAGCAGTACTTC. Protein: CASSSHYEQYF. The rearrangement links TRBV5-6 to TRBJ2-7; the D is unclear. The germline V and J ends were trimmed by 3 bases and 3 bases, with 4 bases remaining between them. The CDR3 loop spans 11 amino acids. CDR1 is SGHDT, CDR2 YYEEEE, per germline.

This rearrangement joins TRBV11-2 to TRBJ1-1; TRBD1 matches at 7 bases. The CDR3 is made up of 15 amino acids. Trimming removed 5 bases from V and 1 base from J; junction bases left unmatched: 7. Per germline, CDR1 SGHAT and CDR2 FQNNGV. For the CDR3, the DNA is TGTGCCAGCAGCACCCCGTACAGGGGGAACACTGAAGCTTTCTTT. It encodes CASSTPYRGNTEAFF.

The chain joins TRBV12-3 or TRBV12-4 to TRBJ1-2, with a possible D match to TRBD1 (5 bases). Between the trimmed V and J ends, which lost 2 bases and 13 bases, there was a span of 17 bases. This CDR3 is 13 amino acids long. CDR3 in DNA: TGTGCCAGCAGTTTAAATCCTCGGGGGTTGGTCACCTTC. Protein product: CASSLNPRGLVTF.

CDR3 nucleotide sequence: TGTGCCAGCAGCTTAGGAGGGAGGGAGGTCAATGAGCAGTTCTTC. The encoded protein is CASSLGGREVNEQFF. This chain connects TRBV11-3 to TRBJ2-1; 7 positions agree with TRBD2. After removal of 1 base from V and 6 bases from J, the junction contained 6 bases not matched to a gene. This CDR3 is built from 15 residues. Germline CDR1 reads SGHNT; CDR2 reads YENEEA.

This rearrangement joins TRBV24-1 to TRBJ2-3; 7 nucleotides line up with TRBD1. Germline V gene sequence: CDR1 KGHDR, CDR2 SFDVKD. J gave up 4 bases and V 1 base, and 13 bases lay outside the gene matches. This CDR3 comprises 18 residues. CDR3 residues: CATSDFKNRGVEADTQYF. DNA for the CDR3: TGTGCCACCAGTGATTTTAAGAACAGGGGAGTTGAAGCAGATACGCAGTATTTT.

This chain joins TRBV9 and TRBJ2-4, with 9 bases fitting TRBD2. The trim removed 2 bases at V and 7 bases at J, leaving 7 bases unmatched. This CDR3 is built from 15 residues. Germline-derived CDR1 and CDR2 are SGDLS and YYNGEE. The CDR3 reads CASSVTSGSGNIQYF. CDR3 coding DNA: TGTGCCAGCAGCGTCACTAGCGGGTCAGGCAACATTCAGTACTTC.

This chain uses TRBV9 with TRBJ2-5; D is possibly TRBD1 (5 bases). This CDR3 is 15 amino acids long. CDR1 SGDLS and CDR2 YYNGEE come from the germline V gene. The V end lost 0 bases, the J end lost 5 bases, and 14 bases lay between the germline ends. This CDR3 is CASSVAGNIMETQYF. CDR3 bases: TGTGCCAGCAGCGTAGCAGGGAATATAATGGAGACCCAGTACTTC.

The V and J genes are TRBV6-1 and TRBJ2-5; D ambiguous. The CDR3 spans 15 residues. Germline-derived CDR1 and CDR2 are MNHNS and SASEGT. The V gene lost 2 bases and the J gene lost 4 bases, with 14 bases spanning the gap. In nucleotides, the CDR3 is TGTGCCAGCAGTGAAACCCCAGGCAGTGGAGAGACCCAGTACTTC. Translation: CASSETPGSGETQYF.

The rearrangement uses TRBV19 and TRBJ1-3; 7 bases align to TRBD1. CDR1 and CDR2 from the germline V gene are LNHDA and SQIVND (reference sequence). The CDR3 length is 16 residues. V shed 6 bases, J shed 2 bases, and the junction held 10 bases outside the gene matches. The chain's CDR3 is CASRGQYPSAGNTIYF. The CDR3, as DNA: TGTGCCAGTAGGGGACAGTACCCGAGCGCTGGAAACACCATATATTTT.